This T cell receptor (beta chain) was obtained from a study of cytomegalovirus exposure and HLA in healthy donors. Everyone who donated was a healthy bone marrow donor. Notes on this clone: Other DNA variants within this sample encode the same CDR3.

This CDR3 comprises 14 residues. CDR1 and CDR2 from the germline V gene are SGHVS and FQNEAQ. V lost 4 bases to trimming and J lost 4 bases, with 13 bases between them. Researchers ran the PCR with 60 Vbeta and 13 Jbeta primers. Only in-frame clones appear in the TCRdb table, and some are missing; sequencing was by immunoSEQ multiplex PCR. The sample holds more than 80,000 clones, 71% seen once. The clonotype was recovered from a female donor in good health and CMV-seronegative. Sequenced material: PBMCs. The rearrangement joins TRBV7-8 to TRBJ1-2, with D perhaps TRBD1 (6 bases). CDR3 nucleotides: TGTGCCAGCAGCTCCTCGGGACATCTCTATGGCTACACCTTC. This translates into CASSSSGHLYGYTF.